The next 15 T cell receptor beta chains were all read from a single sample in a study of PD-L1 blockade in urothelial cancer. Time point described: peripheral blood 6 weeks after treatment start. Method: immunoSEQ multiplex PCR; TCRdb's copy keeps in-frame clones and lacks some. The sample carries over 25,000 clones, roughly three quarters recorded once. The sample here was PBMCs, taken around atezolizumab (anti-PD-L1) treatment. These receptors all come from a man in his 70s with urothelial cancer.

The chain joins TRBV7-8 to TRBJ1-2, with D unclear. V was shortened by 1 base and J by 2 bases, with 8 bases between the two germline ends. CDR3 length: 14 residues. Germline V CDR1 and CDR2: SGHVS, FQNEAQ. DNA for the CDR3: TGTGCCAGCAGCTTAGATGCGGGGAACTATGGCTACACCTTC. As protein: CASSLDAGNYGYTF.

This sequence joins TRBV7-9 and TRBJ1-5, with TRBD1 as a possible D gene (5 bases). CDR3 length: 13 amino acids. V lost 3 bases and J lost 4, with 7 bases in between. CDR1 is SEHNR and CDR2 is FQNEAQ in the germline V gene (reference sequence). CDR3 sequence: CASSLTANQPQHF. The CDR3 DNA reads TGTGCCAGCAGCTTGACAGCAAATCAGCCCCAGCATTTT.

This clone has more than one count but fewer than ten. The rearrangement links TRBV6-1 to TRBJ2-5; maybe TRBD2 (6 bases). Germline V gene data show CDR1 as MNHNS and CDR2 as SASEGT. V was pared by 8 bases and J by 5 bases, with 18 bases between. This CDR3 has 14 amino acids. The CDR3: CASYRREGRETQYF. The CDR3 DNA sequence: TGTGCCAGCTATCGGAGAGAGGGGAGGGAGACCCAGTACTTC.

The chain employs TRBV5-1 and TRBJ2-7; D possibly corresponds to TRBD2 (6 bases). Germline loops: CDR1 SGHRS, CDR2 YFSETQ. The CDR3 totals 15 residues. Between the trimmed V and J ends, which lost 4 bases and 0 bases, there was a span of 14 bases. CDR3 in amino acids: CASSPPGTSSYEQYF. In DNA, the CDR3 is TGCGCCAGCAGCCCACCCGGGACTTCCTCCTACGAGCAGTACTTC.

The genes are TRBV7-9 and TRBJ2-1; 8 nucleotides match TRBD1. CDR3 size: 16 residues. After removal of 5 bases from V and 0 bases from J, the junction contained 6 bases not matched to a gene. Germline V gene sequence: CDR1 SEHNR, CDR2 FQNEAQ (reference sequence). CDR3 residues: CASSPRTGRSYNEQFF. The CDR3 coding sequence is TGTGCCAGCAGCCCAAGGACAGGGCGCTCCTACAATGAGCAGTTCTTC.

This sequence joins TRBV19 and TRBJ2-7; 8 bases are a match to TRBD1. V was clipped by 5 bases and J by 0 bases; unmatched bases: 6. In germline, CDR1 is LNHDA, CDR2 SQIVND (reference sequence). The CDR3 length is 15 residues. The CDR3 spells CASSEGTGYSYEQYF. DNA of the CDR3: TGTGCCAGTAGTGAGGGGACAGGCTACTCCTACGAGCAGTACTTC.

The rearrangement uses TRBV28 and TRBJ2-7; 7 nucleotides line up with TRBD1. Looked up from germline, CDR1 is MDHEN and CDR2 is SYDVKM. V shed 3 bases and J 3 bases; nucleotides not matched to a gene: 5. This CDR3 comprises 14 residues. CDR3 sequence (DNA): TGTGCCAGCAGTTTTAGAACAGGGGACTACGAGCAGTACTTC. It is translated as CASSFRTGDYEQYF.

Written as DNA, the CDR3 is TGTGCCAGCAGGATGGGGGGGGCTGGCAATCAGCCCCAGCATTTT. Translating it yields CASRMGGAGNQPQHF. The chain carries TRBV2 and TRBJ1-5; D perhaps matches TRBD1 (6 bases). The V gene lost 6 bases and the J gene lost 2 bases, with 14 bases spanning the gap. CDR1 SNHLY and CDR2 FYNNEI come from the germline V gene. The CDR3 is 15 residues long. Using reference TRBV2 and TRBJ1-5 for the parts outside the CDR3, the full variable domain is EPEVTQTPSHQVTQMGQEVILRCVPISNHLYFYWYRQILGQKVEFLVSFYNNEISEKSEIFDDQFSVERPDGSNFTLKIRSTKLEDSAMYFCASRMGGAGNQPQHFGDGTRLSIL.

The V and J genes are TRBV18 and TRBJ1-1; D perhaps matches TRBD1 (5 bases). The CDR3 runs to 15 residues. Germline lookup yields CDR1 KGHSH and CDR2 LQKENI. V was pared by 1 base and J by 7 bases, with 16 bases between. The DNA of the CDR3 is TGTGCCAGCTCACCACTTCAAGGCGACAGATTTGAAGCTTTCTTT. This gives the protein CASSPLQGDRFEAFF. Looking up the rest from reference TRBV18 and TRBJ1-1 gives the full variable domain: NAGVMQNPRHLVRRRGQEARLRCSPMKGHSHVYWYRQLPEEGLKFMVYLQKENIIDESGMPKERFSAEFPKEGPSILRIQQVVRGDSAAYFCASSPLQGDRFEAFFGQGTRLTVV.

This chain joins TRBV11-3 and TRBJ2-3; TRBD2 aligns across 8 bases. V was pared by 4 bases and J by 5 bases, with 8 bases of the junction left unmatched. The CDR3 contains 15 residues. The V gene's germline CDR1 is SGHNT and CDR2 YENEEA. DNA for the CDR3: TGTGCCAGCAGCTCGAACGGGGGGGATGGAGATACGCAGTATTTT. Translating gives CASSSNGGDGDTQYF.

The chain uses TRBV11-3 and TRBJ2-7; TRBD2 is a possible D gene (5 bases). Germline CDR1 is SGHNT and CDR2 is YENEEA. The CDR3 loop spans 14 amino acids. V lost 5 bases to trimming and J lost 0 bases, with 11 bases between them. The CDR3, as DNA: TGTGCCAGCAGCCTCCAGGAGGTCTCCTACGAGCAGTACTTC. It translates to CASSLQEVSYEQYF.

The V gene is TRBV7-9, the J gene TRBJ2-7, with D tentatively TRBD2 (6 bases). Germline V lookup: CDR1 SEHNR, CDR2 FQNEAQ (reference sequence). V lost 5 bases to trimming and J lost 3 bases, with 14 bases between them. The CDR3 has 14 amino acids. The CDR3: CASSQTSGHYEQYF. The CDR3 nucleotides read TGTGCCAGCAGCCAGACTAGTGGCCACTACGAGCAGTACTTC. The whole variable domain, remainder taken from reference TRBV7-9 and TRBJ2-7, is DTGVSQNPRHKITKRGQNVTFRCDPISEHNRLYWYRQTLGQGPEFLTYFQNEAQLEKSRLLSDRFSAERPKGSFSTLEIQRTEQGDSAMYLCASSQTSGHYEQYFGPGTRLTVT.

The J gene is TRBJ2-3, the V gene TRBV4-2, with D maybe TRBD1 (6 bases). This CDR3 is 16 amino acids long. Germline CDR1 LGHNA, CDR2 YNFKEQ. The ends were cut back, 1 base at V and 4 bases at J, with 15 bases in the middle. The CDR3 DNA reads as TGTGCCAGCAGCCAAGTGGGGCAGGGGCAAGCAGATACGCAGTATTTT. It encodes CASSQVGQGQADTQYF.

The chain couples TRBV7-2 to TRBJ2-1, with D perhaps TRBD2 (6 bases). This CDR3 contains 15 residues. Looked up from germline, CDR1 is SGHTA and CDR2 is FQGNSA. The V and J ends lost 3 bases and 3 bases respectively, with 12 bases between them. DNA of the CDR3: TGTGCCAGCAGCTTCTATGTGACTAGCTACAATGAGCAGTTCTTC. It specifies CASSFYVTSYNEQFF. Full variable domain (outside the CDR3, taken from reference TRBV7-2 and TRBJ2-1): GAGVSQSPSNKVTEKGKDVELRCDPISGHTALYWYRQSLGQGLEFLIYFQGNSAPDKSGLPSDRFSAERTGGSVSTLTIQRTQQEDSAVYLCASSFYVTSYNEQFFGPGTRLTVL.

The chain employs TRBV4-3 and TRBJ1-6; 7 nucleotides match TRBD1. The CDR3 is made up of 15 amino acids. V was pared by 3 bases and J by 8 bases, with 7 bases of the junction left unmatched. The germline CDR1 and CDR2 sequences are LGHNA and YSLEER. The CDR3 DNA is TGCGCCAGCAGCCAGGGGAACAGGGGTTATTCACCCCTCCACTTT. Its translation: CASSQGNRGYSPLHF.